This TCR beta chain was sequenced for a study of blood T cell repertoires in COVID-19. Study in general: From the United States, Italy and Spain came samples of acute and convalescent COVID-19. T cells, B-cell-depleted T cells, or PBMCs supplied cDNA or gDNA.

Original data processing: Estimation of nucleated cell counts was performed using reference gene primer amplification. Libraries were prepared by immunoSEQ multiplex PCR; TCRdb keeps only in-frame clonotypes and omits some of them. D and trimming come from the DNA, and the V and J calls and clone size come from that table. Found here are hundreds of thousands of clones, just under 85% of them singletons; the top ten hold 4% to 5%. Germline values: CDR1 SGHAT, CDR2 FQNNGV. The CDR3 has 16 residues. The V end was cut by 5 bases, the J end by 0 bases, with 14 bases between. This TCR derives from a woman aged 45-59 years with active or convalescent COVID-19. V is TRBV11-2 and J is TRBJ2-1; D might be TRBD2 (5 bases). The sample comprised peripheral blood. CDR3 protein: CASSAYHGISYNEQFF. CDR3 DNA: TGTGCCAGCAGCGCCTATCACGGGATCTCCTACAATGAGCAGTTCTTC.